This TCR beta chain appears in the sequencing data of a study of identical twins. Study-level findings and limits: Out-of-frame alpha sequences common to twins were enriched for low generation probability. Abundant cord blood beta clonotypes carried fewer insertions; memory repertoires showed none.

Germline CDR1 and CDR2: SQVTM and ANQGSEA. The CDR3 consists of 16 residues. V lost 5 bases, J lost 0 bases, and 7 bases stayed unmatched. cDNA carried unique molecular identifiers, and a universal primer site was added by template switching. TCRdb recomputed calls from the 5' RACE reads with MiXCR, one row per CDR3 protein. In the table there are around 670,000 distinct CDR3 sequences, 5.5% to 7.5% of which are singletons. Regarding this clonotype: The antigen is unknown.

This clonotype originated in a man between 18 and 29 years old in good health. Sequencing was performed on naive T cells sorted from blood. The chain joins TRBV29-1 to TRBJ2-6, with 7 nucleotides matching TRBD1. The CDR3: CSVLRQGFSGANVLTF. DNA of the CDR3: TGCAGCGTTCTGAGACAGGGCTTCTCTGGGGCCAACGTCCTGACTTTC. Full variable domain (outside the CDR3, taken from reference TRBV29-1 and TRBJ2-6): SAVISQKPSRDICQRGTSLTIQCQVDSQVTMMFWYRQQPGQSLTLIATANQGSEATYESGFVIDKFPISRPNLTFSTLTVSNMSPEDSSIYLCSVLRQGFSGANVLTFGAGSRLTVL.